This T cell receptor (beta chain) came from a study of control samples from healthy donors and cancer patients. Produced via immunoSEQ multiplex PCR; TCRdb's table is partial and in-frame only. The sample holds around 130,000 clones, roughly 90% seen once. V lost 4 bases to trimming and J lost 1 base, with 10 bases between them. The CDR3 sequence is 14 residues long. The germline V gene has CDR1 SGHVS and CDR2 FQNEAQ. The rearrangement links TRBV7-8 to TRBJ1-1; a possible D gene is TRBD1 (6 bases). Material for sequencing was blood. The sequence came from a man aged 50-59 years in good health. The CDR3 DNA sequence: TGTGCCAGCAGCTGGGGACAAAGGAACACTGAAGCTTTCTTT. Translated: CASSWGQRNTEAFF.